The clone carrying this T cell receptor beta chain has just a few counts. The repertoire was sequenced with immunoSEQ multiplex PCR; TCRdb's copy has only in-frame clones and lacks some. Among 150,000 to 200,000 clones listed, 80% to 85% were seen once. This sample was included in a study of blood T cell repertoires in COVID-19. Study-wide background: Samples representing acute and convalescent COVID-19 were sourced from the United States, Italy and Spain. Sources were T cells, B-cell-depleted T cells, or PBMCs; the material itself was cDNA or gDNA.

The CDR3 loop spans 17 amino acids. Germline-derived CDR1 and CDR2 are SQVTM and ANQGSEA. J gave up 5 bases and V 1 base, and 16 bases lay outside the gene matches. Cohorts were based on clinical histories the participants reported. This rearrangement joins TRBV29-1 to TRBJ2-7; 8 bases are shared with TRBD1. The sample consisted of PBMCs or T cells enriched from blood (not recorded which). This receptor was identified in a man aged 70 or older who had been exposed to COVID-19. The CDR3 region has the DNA TGCAGCGTTGAAGTCTGGGGGGAGCAGGGGGCGAAAAACGAGCAGTACTTC. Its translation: CSVEVWGEQGAKNEQYF.